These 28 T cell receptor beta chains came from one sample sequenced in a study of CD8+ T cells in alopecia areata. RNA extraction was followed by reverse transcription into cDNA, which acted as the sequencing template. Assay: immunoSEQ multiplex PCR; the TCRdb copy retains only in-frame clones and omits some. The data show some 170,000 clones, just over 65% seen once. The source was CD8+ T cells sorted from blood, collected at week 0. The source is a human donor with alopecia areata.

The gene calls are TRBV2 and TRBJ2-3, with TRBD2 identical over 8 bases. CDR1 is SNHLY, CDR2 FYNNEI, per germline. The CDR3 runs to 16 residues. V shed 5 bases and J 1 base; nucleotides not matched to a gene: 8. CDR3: CASSLPSGGGTDTQYF. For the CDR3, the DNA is TGTGCCAGCAGTCTCCCCAGCGGGGGTGGCACAGATACGCAGTATTTT. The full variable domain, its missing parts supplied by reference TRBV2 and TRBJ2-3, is EPEVTQTPSHQVTQMGQEVILRCVPISNHLYFYWYRQILGQKVEFLVSFYNNEISEKSEIFDDQFSVERPDGSNFTLKIRSTKLEDSAMYFCASSLPSGGGTDTQYFGPGTRLTVL.

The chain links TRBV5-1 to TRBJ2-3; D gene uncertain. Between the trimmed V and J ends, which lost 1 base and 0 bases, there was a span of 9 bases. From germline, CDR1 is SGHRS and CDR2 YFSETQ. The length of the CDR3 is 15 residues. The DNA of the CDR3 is TGCGCCAGCAGCTTGAGCGTCTCTAGCACAGATACGCAGTATTTT. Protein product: CASSLSVSSTDTQYF.

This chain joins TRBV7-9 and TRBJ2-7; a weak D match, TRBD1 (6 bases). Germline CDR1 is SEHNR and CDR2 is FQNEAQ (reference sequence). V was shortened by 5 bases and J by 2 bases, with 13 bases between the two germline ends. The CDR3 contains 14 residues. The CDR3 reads CASSHLRQAYEQYF. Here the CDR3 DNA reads TGTGCCAGCAGCCACCTACGACAGGCCTACGAGCAGTACTTC. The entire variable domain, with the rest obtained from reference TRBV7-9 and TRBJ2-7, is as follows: DTGVSQNPRHKITKRGQNVTFRCDPISEHNRLYWYRQTLGQGPEFLTYFQNEAQLEKSRLLSDRFSAERPKGSFSTLEIQRTEQGDSAMYLCASSHLRQAYEQYFGPGTRLTVT.

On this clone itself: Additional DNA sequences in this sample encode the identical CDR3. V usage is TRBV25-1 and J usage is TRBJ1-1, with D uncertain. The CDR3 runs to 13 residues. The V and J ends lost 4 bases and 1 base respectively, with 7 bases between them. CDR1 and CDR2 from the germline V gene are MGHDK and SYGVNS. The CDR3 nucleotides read TGTGCCAGCAGTGCCAGCGGGAACACTGAAGCTTTCTTT. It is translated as CASSASGNTEAFF.

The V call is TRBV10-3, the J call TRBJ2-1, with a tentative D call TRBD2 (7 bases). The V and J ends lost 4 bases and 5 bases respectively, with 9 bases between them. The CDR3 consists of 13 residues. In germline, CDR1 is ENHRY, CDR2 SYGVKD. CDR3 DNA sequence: TGTGCCATCAGTGGCGGGGGCGACAATGAGCAGTTCTTC. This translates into CAISGGGDNEQFF.

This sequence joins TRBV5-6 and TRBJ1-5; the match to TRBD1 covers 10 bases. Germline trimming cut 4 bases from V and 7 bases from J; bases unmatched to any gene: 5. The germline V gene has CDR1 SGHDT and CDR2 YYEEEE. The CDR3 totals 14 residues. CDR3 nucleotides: TGTGCCAGCAGCCCCGGACAGGGGGGACAGCCCCAGCATTTT. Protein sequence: CASSPGQGGQPQHF.

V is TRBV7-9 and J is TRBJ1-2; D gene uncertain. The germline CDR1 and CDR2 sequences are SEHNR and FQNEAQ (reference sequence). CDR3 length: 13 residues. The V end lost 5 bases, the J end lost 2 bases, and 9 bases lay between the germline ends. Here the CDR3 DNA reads TGTGCCAGCAGCCGACGGAGCAACTATGGCTACACCTTC. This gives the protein CASSRRSNYGYTF.

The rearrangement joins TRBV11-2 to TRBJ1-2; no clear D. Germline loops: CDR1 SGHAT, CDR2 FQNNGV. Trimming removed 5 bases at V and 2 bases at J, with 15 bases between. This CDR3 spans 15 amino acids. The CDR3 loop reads CASSGNFGRNYGYTF. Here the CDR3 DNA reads TGTGCCAGCAGCGGTAACTTCGGACGGAACTATGGCTACACCTTC. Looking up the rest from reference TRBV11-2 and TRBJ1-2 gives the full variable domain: EAGVAQSPRYKIIEKRQSVAFWCNPISGHATLYWYQQILGQGPKLLIQFQNNGVVDDSQLPKDRFSAERLKGVDSTLKIQPAKLEDSAVYLCASSGNFGRNYGYTFGSGTRLTVV.

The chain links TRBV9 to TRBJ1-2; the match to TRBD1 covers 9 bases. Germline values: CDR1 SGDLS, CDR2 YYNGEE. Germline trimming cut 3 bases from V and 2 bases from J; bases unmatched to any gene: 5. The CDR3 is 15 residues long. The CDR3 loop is CASSAAGQGNYGYTF. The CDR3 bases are TGTGCCAGCAGCGCAGCCGGACAGGGGAACTATGGCTACACCTTC. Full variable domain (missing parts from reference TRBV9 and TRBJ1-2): DSGVTQTPKHLITATGQRVTLRCSPRSGDLSVYWYQQSLDQGLQFLIQYYNGEERAKGNILERFSAQQFPDLHSELNLSSLELGDSALYFCASSAAGQGNYGYTFGSGTRLTVV.

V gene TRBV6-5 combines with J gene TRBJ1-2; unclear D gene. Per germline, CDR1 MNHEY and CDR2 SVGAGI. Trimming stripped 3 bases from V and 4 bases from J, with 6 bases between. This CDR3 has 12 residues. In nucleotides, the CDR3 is TGTGCCAGCAGTTATGACGGCTATGGCTACACCTTC. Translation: CASSYDGYGYTF.

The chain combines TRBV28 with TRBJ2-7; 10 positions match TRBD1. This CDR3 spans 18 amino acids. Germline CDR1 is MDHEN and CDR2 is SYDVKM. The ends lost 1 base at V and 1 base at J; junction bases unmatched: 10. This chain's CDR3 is CASSLSPSKGQGSYEQYF. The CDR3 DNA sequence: TGTGCCAGCAGTTTATCCCCAAGTAAGGGACAGGGGTCCTACGAGCAGTACTTC.

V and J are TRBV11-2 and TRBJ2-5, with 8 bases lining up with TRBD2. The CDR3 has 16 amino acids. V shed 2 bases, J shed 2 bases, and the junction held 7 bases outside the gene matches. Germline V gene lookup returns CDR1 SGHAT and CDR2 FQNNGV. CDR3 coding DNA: TGTGCCAGCAGCTTAAACCGACTAGCGCCACAAGAGACCCAGTACTTC. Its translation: CASSLNRLAPQETQYF.

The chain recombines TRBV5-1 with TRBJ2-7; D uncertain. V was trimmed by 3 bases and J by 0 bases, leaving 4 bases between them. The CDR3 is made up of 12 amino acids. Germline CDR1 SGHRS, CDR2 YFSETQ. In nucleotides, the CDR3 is TGCGCCAGCAGCTCCCACTCCTACGAGCAGTACTTC. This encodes CASSSHSYEQYF. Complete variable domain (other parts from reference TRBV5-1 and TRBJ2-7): KAGVTQTPRYLIKTRGQQVTLSCSPISGHRSVSWYQQTPGQGLQFLFEYFSETQRNKGNFPGRFSGRQFSNSRSEMNVSTLELGDSALYLCASSSHSYEQYFGPGTRLTVT.

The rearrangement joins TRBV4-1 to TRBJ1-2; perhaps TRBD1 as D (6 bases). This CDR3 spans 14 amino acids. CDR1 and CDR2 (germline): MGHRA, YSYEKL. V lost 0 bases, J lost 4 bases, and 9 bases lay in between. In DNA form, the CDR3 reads TGCGCCAGCAGCCAAGAAAGGGGGGCCTATGGCTACACCTTC. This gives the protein CASSQERGAYGYTF.

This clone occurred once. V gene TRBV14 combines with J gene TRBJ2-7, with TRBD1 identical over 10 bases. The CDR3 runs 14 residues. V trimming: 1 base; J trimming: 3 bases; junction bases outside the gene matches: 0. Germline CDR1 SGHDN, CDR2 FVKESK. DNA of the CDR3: TGTGCCAGCAGCCAAGGGACAGGGGGCTACGAGCAGTACTTC. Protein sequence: CASSQGTGGYEQYF.

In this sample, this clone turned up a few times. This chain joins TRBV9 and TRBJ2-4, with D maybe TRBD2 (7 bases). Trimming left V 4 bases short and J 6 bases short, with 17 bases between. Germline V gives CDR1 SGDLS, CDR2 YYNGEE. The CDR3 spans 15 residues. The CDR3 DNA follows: TGTGCCAGCAGCCTGGGGGGGCAGGCCCTAAACATTCAGTACTTC. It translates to CASSLGGQALNIQYF.

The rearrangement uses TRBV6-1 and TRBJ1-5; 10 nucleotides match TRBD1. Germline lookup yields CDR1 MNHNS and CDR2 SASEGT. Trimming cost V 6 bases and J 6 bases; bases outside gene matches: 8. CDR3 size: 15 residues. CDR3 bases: TGTGCCAGCAGCGAGGACAGGGGGGGAGGTCAGCCCCAGCATTTT. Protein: CASSEDRGGGQPQHF.

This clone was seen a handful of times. The CDR3: CSVVAGPYNEQFF. The CDR3 DNA reads TGCAGCGTTGTGGCAGGCCCATACAATGAGCAGTTCTTC. The chain recombines TRBV29-1 with TRBJ2-1; no reliable D call. The V and J ends lost 4 bases and 4 bases respectively, with 11 bases between them. CDR3 length: 13 residues. The V gene's germline CDR1 is SQVTM and CDR2 ANQGSEA.

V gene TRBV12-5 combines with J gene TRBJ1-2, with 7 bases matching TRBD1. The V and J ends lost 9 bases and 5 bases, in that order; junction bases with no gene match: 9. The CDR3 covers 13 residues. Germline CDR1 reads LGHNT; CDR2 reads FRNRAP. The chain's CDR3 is CARQIRQGYGYTF. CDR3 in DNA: TGTGCTAGGCAAATAAGACAGGGATATGGCTACACCTTC.

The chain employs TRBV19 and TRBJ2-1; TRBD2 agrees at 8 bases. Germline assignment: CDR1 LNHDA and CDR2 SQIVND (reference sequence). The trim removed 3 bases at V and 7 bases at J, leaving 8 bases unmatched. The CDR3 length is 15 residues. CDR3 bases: TGTGCCAGTAGTATTTTCGGGGGGGCTGGAAATGAGCAGTTCTTC. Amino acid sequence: CASSIFGGAGNEQFF.

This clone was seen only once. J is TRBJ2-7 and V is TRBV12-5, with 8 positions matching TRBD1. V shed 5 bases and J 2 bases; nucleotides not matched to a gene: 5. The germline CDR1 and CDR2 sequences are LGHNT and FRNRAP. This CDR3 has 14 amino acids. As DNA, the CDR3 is TGTGCTAGTGGTGGGACAGGTACGCCCTACGAGCAGTACTTC. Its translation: CASGGTGTPYEQYF.

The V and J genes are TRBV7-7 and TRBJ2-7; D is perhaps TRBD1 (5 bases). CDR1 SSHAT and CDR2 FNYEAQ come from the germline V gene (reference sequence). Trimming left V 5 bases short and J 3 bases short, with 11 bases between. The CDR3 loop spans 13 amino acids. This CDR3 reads CASSLGRGYEQYF. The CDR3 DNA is TGTGCCAGCAGCCTGGGAAGGGGCTACGAGCAGTACTTC. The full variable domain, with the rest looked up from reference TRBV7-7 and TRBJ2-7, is GAGVSQSPRYKVTKRGQDVTLRCDPISSHATLYWYQQALGQGPEFLTYFNYEAQPDKSGLPSDRFSAERPEGSISTLTIQRTEQRDSAMYRCASSLGRGYEQYFGPGTRLTVT.

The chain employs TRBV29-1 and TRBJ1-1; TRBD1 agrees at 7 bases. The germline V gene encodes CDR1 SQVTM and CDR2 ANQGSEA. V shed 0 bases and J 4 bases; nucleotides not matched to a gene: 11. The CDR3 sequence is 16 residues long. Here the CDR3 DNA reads TGCAGCGTTGAAGATCCAACGACAGGGCGACCCACTGAAGCTTTCTTT. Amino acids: CSVEDPTTGRPTEAFF.

CDR3 sequence reads: CASSSQGIGYGYTF. The DNA for the CDR3 is TGTGCCAGCAGCTCACAGGGAATTGGCTATGGCTACACCTTC. The rearrangement links TRBV13 to TRBJ1-2; D possibly corresponds to TRBD1 (6 bases). This CDR3 comprises 14 residues. Deletions cut 4 bases from V and 4 bases from J, with 13 bases between. Germline V gene sequence: CDR1 PRHDT, CDR2 FYEKMQ (reference sequence). Drawing the rest from reference TRBV13 and TRBJ1-2, the complete variable domain is AAGVIQSPRHLIKEKRETATLKCYPIPRHDTVYWYQQGPGQDPQFLISFYEKMQSDKGSIPDRFSAQQFSDYHSELNMSSLELGDSALYFCASSSQGIGYGYTFGSGTRLTVV.

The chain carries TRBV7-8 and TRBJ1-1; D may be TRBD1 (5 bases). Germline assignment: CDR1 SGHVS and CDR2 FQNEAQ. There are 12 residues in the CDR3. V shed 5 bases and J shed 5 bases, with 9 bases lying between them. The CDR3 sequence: CASSLGTTEAFF. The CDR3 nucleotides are TGTGCCAGCAGCCTAGGGACTACTGAAGCTTTCTTT. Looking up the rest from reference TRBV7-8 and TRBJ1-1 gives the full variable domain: GAGVSQSPRYKVAKRGQDVALRCDPISGHVSLFWYQQALGQGPEFLTYFQNEAQLDKSGLPSDRFFAERPEGSVSTLKIQRTQQEDSAVYLCASSLGTTEAFFGQGTRLTVV.

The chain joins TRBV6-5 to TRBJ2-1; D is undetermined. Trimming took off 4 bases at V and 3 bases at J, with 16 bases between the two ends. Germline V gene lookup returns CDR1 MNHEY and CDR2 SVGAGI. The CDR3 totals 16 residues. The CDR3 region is CASSFTTEPYYNEQFF. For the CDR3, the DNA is TGTGCCAGCAGTTTCACGACTGAACCCTACTACAATGAGCAGTTCTTC.

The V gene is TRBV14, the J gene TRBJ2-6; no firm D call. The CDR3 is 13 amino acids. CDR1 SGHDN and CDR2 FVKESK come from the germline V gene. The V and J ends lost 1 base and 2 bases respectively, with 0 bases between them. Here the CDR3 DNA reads TGTGCCAGCAGCCAAGCTGGGGCCAACGTCCTGACTTTC. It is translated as CASSQAGANVLTF.

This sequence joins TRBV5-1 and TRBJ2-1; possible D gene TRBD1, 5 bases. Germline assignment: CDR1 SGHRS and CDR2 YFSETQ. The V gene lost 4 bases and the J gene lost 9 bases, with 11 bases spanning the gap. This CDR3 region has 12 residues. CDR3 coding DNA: TGCGCCAGCAGCCCAGGGTCGGGTGAGCAGTTCTTC. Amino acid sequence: CASSPGSGEQFF.